This TCR beta chain was captured in a study of blood T cells in healthy people across ages. The study's findings and limits: Using unsorted PBMCs precluded a conclusive naive versus antigen-experienced comparison.

Concerning this clonotype itself: The antigen remains unidentified.

CDR3 length: 10 residues. The germline V gene has CDR1 MNHNY and CDR2 SVGAGI (reference sequence). Deletions cut 8 bases from V and 6 bases from J, with 4 bases between. PCR was performed a second time for about 6 to 11 cycles using a sample-barcoded 5' primer and a J-beta primer mix. Every individual sample yielded 2.5 million or more paired-end reads (each containing CDR3). TCRdb re-called the 5' RACE reads through MiXCR, storing one row per CDR3 protein. This table holds 800,000 to 1,000,000 distinct CDR3 sequences, around 48% found once. Whenever a sample was processed, at least 6.5 million PBMCs were isolated. There were at least 5.5 micrograms of total RNA extracted from every sample.

The specimen was blood. The receptor comes from a man aged 30 to 45 in good health. The V call is TRBV6-6, the J call TRBJ2-2; D not resolved. In DNA, the CDR3 is TGTGCCAGCGGCCCCGGGGAGCTGTTTTTT. Amino acids: CASGPGELFF.